A selection of T cell receptor beta chains follows, all from one sample in a study of blood T cell repertoires in COVID-19. Produced via immunoSEQ multiplex PCR; TCRdb's table is partial and in-frame only. The sample lists 180,000 or so clones; 87% were seen once. Sequenced sample: peripheral blood. These receptors were collected from a man younger than 35 with active or convalescent COVID-19. Both conserved end residues are part of each CDR3. The D gene is left open where the match is weak.

J gene | CDR3 length | D gene | V gene | CDR3 protein
TRBJ2-5 | 10 | . | TRBV28 | CATDRETQYF
TRBJ2-3 | 18 | TRBD2 | TRBV4-2 | CASSQEQRGAPSTDTQYF
TRBJ2-1 | 13 | . | TRBV12-3/TRBV12-4 | CASSFSQNNEQFF
TRBJ2-6 | 21 | TRBD2 | TRBV4-1 | CASSQVVSGRGRNSGANVLTF
TRBJ2-2 | 15 | TRBD1 | TRBV5-1 | CASSPGTGWTGELFF
TRBJ1-2 | 15 | TRBD1 | TRBV5-5 | CASSLGTGFVLGYTF
TRBJ1-1 | 12 | . | TRBV29-1 | CSVAGHNTEAFF
TRBJ1-1 | 11 | . | TRBV11-2 | CASSELHEAFF
TRBJ1-5 | 14 | . | TRBV27 | CASRIAGSTQPQHF
TRBJ2-7 | 14 | TRBD1 | TRBV24-1 | CATSGTGSFYEQYF
TRBJ1-5 | 15 | . | TRBV19 | CASRGGGNWNQPQHF
TRBJ2-1 | 15 | TRBD1 | TRBV11-3 | CASSPGQIPYNEQFF
TRBJ2-2 | 14 | TRBD1 | TRBV18 | CASSQATGTGELFF
TRBJ2-1 | 15 | TRBD2 | TRBV6-5 | CASSPHSGRGDEQFF
TRBJ1-2 | 15 | TRBD1 | TRBV27 | CASSSSYRTGGGYTF
TRBJ1-2 | 10 | . | TRBV29-1 | CSAAGYGYTF